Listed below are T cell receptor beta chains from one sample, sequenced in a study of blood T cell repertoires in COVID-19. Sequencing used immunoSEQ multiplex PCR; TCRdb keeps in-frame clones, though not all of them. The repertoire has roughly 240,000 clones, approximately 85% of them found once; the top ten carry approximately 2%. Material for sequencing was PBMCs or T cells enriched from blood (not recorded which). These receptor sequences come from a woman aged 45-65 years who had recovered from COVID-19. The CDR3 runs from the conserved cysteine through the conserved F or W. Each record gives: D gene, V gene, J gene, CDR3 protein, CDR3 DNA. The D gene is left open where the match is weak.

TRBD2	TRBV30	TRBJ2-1	CAWSDTGTSGGNEQFF	TGTGCCTGGAGTGATACCGGGACTAGCGGGGGCAATGAGCAGTTCTTC
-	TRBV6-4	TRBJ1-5	CASGAGANQPQHF	TGTGCCAGTGGGGCAGGGGCTAATCAGCCCCAGCATTTT
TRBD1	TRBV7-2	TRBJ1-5	CASSPRQGAQPQHF	TGTGCCAGCAGCCCTAGACAGGGGGCTCAGCCCCAGCATTTT
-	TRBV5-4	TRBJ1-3	CASSRQSHSGNTIYF	TGTGCCAGCAGCCGACAGTCCCACTCTGGAAACACCATATATTTT
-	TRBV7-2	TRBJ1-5	CASSRQANSNQPQHF	TGTGCCAGCAGTCGACAGGCGAATAGCAATCAGCCCCAGCATTTT
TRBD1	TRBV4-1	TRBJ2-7	CASSPRTGDSYEQYF	TGCGCCAGCAGCCCCCGGACAGGGGACTCCTACGAGCAGTACTTC
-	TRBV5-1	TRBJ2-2	CASSLQGSTGELFF	TGCGCCAGCAGCTTGCAGGGGAGCACCGGGGAGCTGTTTTTT
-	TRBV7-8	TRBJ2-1	CASSFGQPEFDEQFF	TGTGCCAGCAGCTTCGGACAGCCCGAATTCGATGAGCAGTTCTTC
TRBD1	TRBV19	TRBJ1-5	CASSIDLETGFYQPQHF	TGTGCCAGTAGTATAGATCTTGAGACAGGGTTTTATCAGCCCCAGCATTTT
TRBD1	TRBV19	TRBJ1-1	CASSAWTGGRAEAFF	TGTGCCAGTAGTGCCTGGACAGGGGGTAGGGCTGAAGCTTTCTTT
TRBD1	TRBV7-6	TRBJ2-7	CASSSPGQGSYEQYF	TGTGCCAGCAGCTCTCCGGGACAGGGGTCCTACGAGCAGTACTTC